These 3 T cell receptor beta chains originate from one sample sequenced in a study of blood T cell repertoires in COVID-19. Libraries were prepared by immunoSEQ multiplex PCR; TCRdb keeps only in-frame clonotypes and omits some of them. The data contain 100,000 to 150,000 clones, about four fifths of them singletons. The sequencing input was peripheral blood. These receptors all come from a man aged 60 to 69 with acute or convalescent COVID-19.

This chain links TRBV21-1 with TRBJ2-1; the D call TRBD1 from the table was never checked on the DNA. TRBV21-1 is an annotated pseudogene. This CDR3 contains 16 residues. In DNA, the CDR3 is TGTGCCAGCAGCAAAGAGACAGGGGGATCCTACAATGAGCAGTTCTTC. Translated: CASSKETGGSYNEQFF.

The chain recombines TRBV7-3 with TRBJ1-1, with D hard to call. Per germline, CDR1 SGHTA and CDR2 FQGTGA. Between the trimmed V and J ends, which lost 5 bases and 0 bases, there was a span of 19 bases. The CDR3 runs 17 residues. The CDR3 DNA is TGTGCCAGCAGCAATCGACCGCGAGGTTTTATGAACACTGAAGCTTTCTTT. Protein product: CASSNRPRGFMNTEAFF. Based on the CDR3 plus reference TRBV7-3 and TRBJ1-1, the full variable domain is GAGVSQTPSNKVTEKGKYVELRCDPISGHTALYWYRQSLGQGPEFLIYFQGTGAADDSGLPNDRFFAVRPEGSVSTLKIQRTERGDSAVYLCASSNRPRGFMNTEAFFGQGTRLTVV.

This clone was detected once. The chain couples TRBV7-3 to TRBJ2-1, with a weak D call TRBD1 (5 bases). V gave up 2 bases and J gave up 5 bases, with 13 bases separating them. CDR1 SGHTA and CDR2 FQGTGA come from the germline V gene. The CDR3 sequence is 15 residues long. The CDR3 DNA reads TGTGCCAGCAGCTTATTGGCAGGGTCGGACAATGAGCAGTTCTTC. Translated: CASSLLAGSDNEQFF.